This TCR beta chain was captured in a study of cytomegalovirus exposure and HLA in healthy donors. Trimming at V came to 6 bases and at J to 3 bases, leaving 3 bases not matched to a gene. Germline-derived CDR1 and CDR2 are MNHEY and SVGAGI. The length of the CDR3 is 13 residues. The PCR was carried out with 60 Vbeta primers and 13 Jbeta primers. TCRdb's table, derived via immunoSEQ multiplex PCR, lists solely in-frame clones and lacks some. The table lists about 200,000 clones, over 75% of them singletons, with 0.098% in the top ten. The study's findings and limits: Versus the roughly 640-donor mean, an Asian-associated ancestry cluster reportedly showed fewer N-insertions in a later analysis.

Donors were ostensibly healthy at sampling, although undocumented immune exposures were probable. Of note for this clone: Its antigen is unknown.

The rearrangement uses TRBV6-5 and TRBJ1-1, with 8 bases that match TRBD1. This receptor was identified in a boy between 2 and 10 years old in good health and CMV-seronegative. Sequencing was done on a sample of PBMCs. The chain's CDR3 is CASSPGQDTEAFF. DNA of the CDR3: TGTGCCAGCAGCCCGGGACAGGACACTGAAGCTTTCTTT.